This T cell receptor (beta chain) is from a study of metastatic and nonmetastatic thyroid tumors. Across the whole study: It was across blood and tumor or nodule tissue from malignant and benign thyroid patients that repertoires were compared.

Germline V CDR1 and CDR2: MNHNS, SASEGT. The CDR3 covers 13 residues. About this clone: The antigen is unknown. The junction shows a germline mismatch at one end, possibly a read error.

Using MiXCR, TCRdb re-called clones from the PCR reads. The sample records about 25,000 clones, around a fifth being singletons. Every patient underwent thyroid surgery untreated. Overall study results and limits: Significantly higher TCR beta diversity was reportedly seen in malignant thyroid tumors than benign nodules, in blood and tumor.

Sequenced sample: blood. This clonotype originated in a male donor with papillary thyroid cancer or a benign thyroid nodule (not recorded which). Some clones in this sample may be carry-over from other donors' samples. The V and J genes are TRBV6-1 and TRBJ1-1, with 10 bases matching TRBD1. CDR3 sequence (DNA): TGTGCCAGGAGTGACAGGGGGCTTAAGATAGCTTTCTTT. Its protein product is CARSDRGLKIAFF.